These 31 T cell receptor beta chains came from one sample sequenced in a study of patients and donors after allogeneic stem cell transplantation. TCRdb analysed the RT-PCR reads with MiXCR anew, one entry per CDR3 protein. The top ten hold less than 3.5% of the sample, which has approximately 170,000 distinct CDR3 sequences, 30% seen once. The sequenced sample consisted of blood, either unsorted or a sorted T cell fraction (not recorded which). The receptors here all came from a human donor who was either an allogeneic HSCT recipient or a stem cell or donor lymphocyte infusion donor (not recorded which). It is not recorded whose cells these are; they may come from a transplant donor.

This clonotype has only a few counts. The V call is TRBV6-6, the J call TRBJ2-7, with D possibly called TRBD1 or TRBD2 (5 bases each). The CDR3 is 15 residues long. V lost 7 bases and J lost 2, with 18 bases in between. Per the germline V gene, CDR1 is MNHNY and CDR2 is SVGAGI (reference sequence). The CDR3 DNA reads TGTGCCAGCACCCTGAGTGGGGGTAGAGCCTACGAGCAGTACTTC. Its protein product is CASTLSGGRAYEQYF.

This clonotype was observed a few times. The CDR3 region is CAWSGGGPQETQYF. The DNA of the CDR3 is TGTGCCTGGAGTGGCGGCGGACCTCAAGAGACCCAGTACTTC. V usage is TRBV30 and J usage is TRBJ2-5; unclear D gene. The CDR3 covers 14 residues. CDR1 GTSNPN and CDR2 SVGIG come from the germline V gene (reference sequence). Between the trimmed V and J ends, which lost 1 base and 2 bases, there was a span of 11 bases.

This chain links TRBV2 with TRBJ1-1; 8 positions match TRBD1. Per germline, CDR1 SNHLY and CDR2 FYNNEI. The CDR3 has 17 residues. With 6 bases clipped from V and 1 base from J, the junction kept 13 bases outside the gene matches. The CDR3 bases are TGTGCCAGCAGCCAACCTCCGGACAGGGACTGGAACACTGAAGCTTTCTTT. Translated: CASSQPPDRDWNTEAFF. The full variable domain, in which reference TRBV2 and TRBJ1-1 provide the parts outside the CDR3, is EPEVTQTPSHQVTQMGQEVILRCVPISNHLYFYWYRQILGQKVEFLVSFYNNEISEKSEIFDDQFSVERPDGSNFTLKIRSTKLEDSAMYFCASSQPPDRDWNTEAFFGQGTRLTVV.

This clonotype was counted only a few times. This chain connects TRBV27 to TRBJ1-1; D is unclear. This CDR3 has 13 amino acids. V lost 2 bases to trimming and J lost 5 bases, with 9 bases between them. Germline V CDR1 and CDR2: MNHEY, SMNVEV (reference sequence). CDR3 DNA sequence: TGTGCCAGCAGTTTAAAAGTCGTAACTGAAGCTTTCTTT. This encodes CASSLKVVTEAFF.

This clonotype was seen ten or more times. In DNA form, the CDR3 reads TGCAGCGTCGACAGGGAGAGTAGGGACACCATATATTTT. This sequence encodes CSVDRESRDTIYF. The genes are TRBV29-1 and TRBJ1-3, with 7 bases that match TRBD1. The CDR3 has 13 amino acids. Losses at the gene ends were 6 bases for V and 8 bases for J; bases not matched to a gene: 10. Germline V gene sequence: CDR1 SQVTM, CDR2 ANQGSEA.

V and J are TRBV5-4 and TRBJ2-1; 11 bases are shared with TRBD2. CDR1 and CDR2 (germline): SGHNT, YYREEE (reference sequence). The CDR3 spans 15 residues. With V trimmed by 4 bases and J by 4 bases, 4 bases remained unmatched. CDR3: CASSDGTSGYNEQFF. CDR3 nucleotide sequence: TGTGCCAGCAGCGATGGGACTAGCGGTTACAATGAGCAGTTCTTC.

In this sample, this clonotype turned up once. J is TRBJ2-7 and V is TRBV5-6; 13 bases line up with TRBD2. The CDR3 contains 15 residues. The germline V gene has CDR1 SGHDT and CDR2 YYEEEE. The junction had 1 base not matched to a gene; V was cut back by 3 bases and J by 1 base. The CDR3 nucleotides read TGTGCCAGCAGCTGGGGACTAGCGGGATCCTACGAGCAGTACTTC. This sequence encodes CASSWGLAGSYEQYF.

This clonotype was found a few times. The chain couples TRBV7-9 to TRBJ1-6, with D maybe TRBD1 (6 bases). The CDR3 totals 16 residues. Trimming pared 4 bases from V and 4 bases from J, leaving 14 bases between. Germline lookup yields CDR1 SEHNR and CDR2 FQNEAQ (reference sequence). CDR3 sequence: CASSSRDTTYNSPLHF. The CDR3 coding sequence is TGTGCCAGCAGCTCACGGGACACGACGTATAATTCACCCCTCCACTTT.

This clonotype was seen a few times. The chain uses TRBV27 and TRBJ2-7, with D perhaps matching TRBD2 (6 bases). Looked up from germline, CDR1 is MNHEY and CDR2 is SMNVEV (reference sequence). Trimming shortened V by 5 bases and J by 3 bases, and 20 bases separated the two germline ends. CDR3 size: 16 residues. The CDR3 loop reads CASSRWGDGGRYEQYF. The CDR3 DNA reads TGTGCCAGCAGTAGATGGGGGGACGGCGGTCGCTACGAGCAGTACTTC.

This clonotype was picked up a small number of times. The rearrangement uses TRBV25-1 and TRBJ2-5; no definite D call. The CDR3 length is 14 residues. V was pared by 0 bases and J by 4 bases, with 9 bases between. Germline CDR1 reads MGHDK; CDR2 reads SYGVNS. The CDR3 spells CASSEYFPGETQYF. In nucleotides, the CDR3 is TGTGCCAGCAGTGAATACTTCCCCGGAGAGACCCAGTACTTC.

The CDR3 DNA reads as TGCAGTGCCCTTAAGGTGTTCGGCACAGATACGCAGTATTTT. Protein: CSALKVFGTDTQYF. The chain couples TRBV20-1 to TRBJ2-3; D is ambiguous. The germline V and J ends were trimmed by 6 bases and 1 base, with 14 bases remaining between them. This CDR3 spans 14 amino acids. Germline V gene data show CDR1 as DFQATT and CDR2 as SNEGSKA (reference sequence).

The table lists this clonotype with a few counts. The J gene is TRBJ2-1, the V gene TRBV11-2, with 7 positions matching TRBD2. The CDR3 is made up of 15 amino acids. V gave up 1 base and J gave up 8 bases; unmatched junction bases: 8. The germline V gene encodes CDR1 SGHAT and CDR2 FQNNGV. The CDR3 here is CASSLVGGSGHEQFF. The CDR3 DNA is TGTGCCAGCAGCTTAGTTGGCGGGAGCGGCCATGAGCAGTTCTTC.

This clonotype was detected ten times or more. The CDR3 region has the DNA TGCGCCAGCAGCTTGGGAGTAAACTACTATGGCTACACCTTC. It translates to CASSLGVNYYGYTF. This chain uses TRBV5-1 with TRBJ1-2, with D unresolved. The CDR3 spans 14 residues. The V end was cut by 0 bases, the J end by 3 bases, with 9 bases between. CDR1 is SGHRS, CDR2 YFSETQ, per germline.

The V and J genes are TRBV6-5 and TRBJ2-3; 9 bases map to TRBD2. V was pared by 6 bases and J by 6 bases, with 16 bases of the junction left unmatched. The CDR3 loop spans 17 amino acids. Germline CDR1 MNHEY, CDR2 SVGAGI. The CDR3 protein is CASSTSRTSDLRDTQYF. The CDR3 coding sequence is TGTGCCAGCAGCACTTCAAGGACTAGCGATTTAAGGGATACGCAGTATTTT.

The table lists this clonotype with a few counts. V is TRBV9 and J is TRBJ2-2; the D is unclear. Germline CDR1 is SGDLS and CDR2 is YYNGEE. CDR3 length: 13 amino acids. Trimming removed 4 bases at V and 10 bases at J, with 14 bases between. CDR3 sequence reads: CASSPSGGVELFF. The CDR3 nucleotides are TGTGCCAGCAGCCCCTCCGGTGGTGTGGAGCTGTTTTTT.

This clonotype was observed a handful of times. The chain has TRBV9 and TRBJ2-5; 7 bases fit TRBD1. This CDR3 has 14 amino acids. CDR1 is SGDLS, CDR2 YYNGEE, per germline. V lost 0 bases and J lost 5; bases outside the gene matches: 4. The DNA of the CDR3 is TGTGCCAGCAGCGTAGGACAGGGTGGGGAGACCCAGTACTTC. Protein: CASSVGQGGETQYF.

This clonotype was detected a few times. The V and J genes are TRBV12-3 or TRBV12-4 and TRBJ2-7, with 8 bases fitting TRBD2. V lost 1 base and J lost 4; bases outside the gene matches: 3. This CDR3 is 14 amino acids long. Written as DNA, the CDR3 is TGTGCCAGCAGTTTAGTGGCGGGAGGATACGAGCAGTACTTC. Protein product: CASSLVAGGYEQYF.

The rearrangement uses TRBV30 and TRBJ2-2; no reliable D call. V gave up 2 bases and J gave up 6 bases, with 4 bases separating them. In germline, CDR1 is GTSNPN, CDR2 SVGIG (reference sequence). CDR3 size: 11 residues. CDR3 loop: CAWSSAGELFF. CDR3 nucleotide sequence: TGTGCCTGGAGTTCGGCCGGGGAGCTGTTTTTT.

The chain recombines TRBV6-5 with TRBJ2-7, with D possibly TRBD1 on 6 matching bases. V lost 1 base, J lost 2 bases, and 9 bases lay in between. CDR1 and CDR2 from the germline V gene are MNHEY and SVGAGI. This CDR3 contains 14 residues. Written as DNA, the CDR3 is TGTGCCAGCAGTTACTTGGGGGCCCCCTACGAGCAGTACTTC. Protein product: CASSYLGAPYEQYF.

The CDR3 DNA follows: TGTGCCAGCAGCCAAGAAATCGCGGGAGGACCGGACGAGCAGTACTTC. Translating it yields CASSQEIAGGPDEQYF. The J gene is TRBJ2-7, the V gene TRBV4-2; 8 bases align to TRBD2. Germline CDR1 is LGHNA and CDR2 is YNFKEQ. Germline trimming cut 0 bases from V and 5 bases from J; bases unmatched to any gene: 9. CDR3 length equals 16 residues.

The chain uses TRBV5-6 and TRBJ1-5; 9 positions agree with TRBD1. CDR3 size: 15 residues. Germline V CDR1 and CDR2: SGHDT, YYEEEE. With 3 bases clipped from V and 4 bases from J, the junction kept 5 bases outside the gene matches. DNA of the CDR3: TGTGCCAGCAGCTCGGGACAGGGAGATAATCAGCCCCAGCATTTT. This translates into CASSSGQGDNQPQHF.

This clonotype was observed once. The V call is TRBV10-3, the J call TRBJ1-5, with 7 bases that match TRBD1. The CDR3 consists of 15 residues. V shed 3 bases, J shed 5 bases, and the junction held 7 bases outside the gene matches. Germline V lookup: CDR1 ENHRY, CDR2 SYGVKD. For the CDR3, the DNA is TGTGCCATCAGTGAAGGGACAGCGCCCTATCAGCCCCAGCATTTT. It yields the protein CAISEGTAPYQPQHF.

V usage is TRBV10-3 and J usage is TRBJ2-7; 12 bases align to TRBD2. The CDR3 runs 14 residues. Germline trimming cut 11 bases from V and 1 base from J; bases unmatched to any gene: 6. Per the germline V gene, CDR1 is ENHRY and CDR2 is SYGVKD. CDR3 in amino acids: CAVGTSGRSYEQYF. Here the CDR3 DNA reads TGTGCCGTCGGTACTAGCGGGAGGTCCTACGAGCAGTACTTC.

This clonotype was counted at least ten times. The V gene is TRBV12-3 or TRBV12-4, the J gene TRBJ1-1; possibly TRBD1 for D (5 bases). The CDR3 totals 14 residues. V was cut by 3 bases and J by 3 bases, with 11 bases left in between. This CDR3 is CASSFPPGDTEAFF. CDR3 DNA: TGTGCCAGCAGTTTTCCACCGGGGGACACTGAAGCTTTCTTT.

This clonotype was recorded a few times. The chain recombines TRBV7-2 with TRBJ2-1; TRBD2 matches 8 bases. V shed 1 base and J 4 bases; nucleotides not matched to a gene: 3. This CDR3 is built from 15 residues. Germline CDR1 and CDR2: SGHTA and FQGNSA. This chain's CDR3 is CASSLGLARYNEQFF. CDR3 coding DNA: TGTGCCAGCAGCTTAGGACTAGCGAGATACAATGAGCAGTTCTTC.

The chain has TRBV5-1 and TRBJ2-3; 8 nucleotides agree with TRBD2. Trimming removed 4 bases from V and 5 bases from J; junction bases left unmatched: 9. Germline V gene sequence: CDR1 SGHRS, CDR2 YFSETQ. There are 15 residues in the CDR3. The CDR3, as DNA: TGCGCCAGCAGCCCAGGACTAGCCCTAGGAGATACGCAGTATTTT. It encodes CASSPGLALGDTQYF.

To note about this clonotype: This CDR3 is missing its conserved last phenylalanine or tryptophan, likely due to a read error. The DNA is left out, because the CDR3 cannot be placed on it with certainty; the CDR3 is given as TCRdb lists it. The rearrangement uses TRBV7-9 and TRBJ1-2. The length of the CDR3 is 12 amino acids, counting both ends. Germline CDR1 reads SEHNR; CDR2 reads FQNEAQ (reference sequence). CDR3 sequence: CASSARTANPPI.

The chain carries TRBV29-1 and TRBJ2-1; 7 bases align to TRBD1. Germline assignment: CDR1 SQVTM and CDR2 ANQGSEA. The CDR3 has 15 amino acids. J was trimmed by 3 bases and V by 5 bases; bases with no gene match: 10. CDR3 bases: TGCAGCGTTAGGGGGCTCCTTGTTTTCTACAATGAGCAGTTCTTC. Translating it yields CSVRGLLVFYNEQFF.

Details on this clonotype: The junction does not match germline at one end; this may be a read error. The chain employs TRBV27 and TRBJ2-1; the D call may be TRBD1 or TRBD2 (6 bases each). The CDR3 contains 11 residues. In germline, CDR1 is MNHEY, CDR2 SMNVEV (reference sequence). CDR3 sequence: CASSTGAGELF. CDR3 bases: TGTGCCAGCAGCACGGGGGCGGGCGAGCTCTTC.

V and J are TRBV29-1 and TRBJ2-5; D unresolved. The germline V gene has CDR1 SQVTM and CDR2 ANQGSEA. V was pared by 4 bases and J by 5 bases, with 5 bases between. The length of the CDR3 is 10 residues. CDR3 sequence: CSVGSETQYF. CDR3 DNA sequence: TGCAGCGTTGGGTCCGAGACCCAGTACTTC.

The chain has TRBV28 and TRBJ2-1, with 13 bases lining up with TRBD2. The germline gives CDR1 MDHEN, CDR2 SYDVKM. Trimming removed 5 bases from V and 10 bases from J; junction bases left unmatched: 5. The length of the CDR3 is 14 residues. DNA for the CDR3: TGTGCCAGCAGTCAGACTAGCGGGAGGTACGAGCAGTTCTTC. Amino acids: CASSQTSGRYEQFF.